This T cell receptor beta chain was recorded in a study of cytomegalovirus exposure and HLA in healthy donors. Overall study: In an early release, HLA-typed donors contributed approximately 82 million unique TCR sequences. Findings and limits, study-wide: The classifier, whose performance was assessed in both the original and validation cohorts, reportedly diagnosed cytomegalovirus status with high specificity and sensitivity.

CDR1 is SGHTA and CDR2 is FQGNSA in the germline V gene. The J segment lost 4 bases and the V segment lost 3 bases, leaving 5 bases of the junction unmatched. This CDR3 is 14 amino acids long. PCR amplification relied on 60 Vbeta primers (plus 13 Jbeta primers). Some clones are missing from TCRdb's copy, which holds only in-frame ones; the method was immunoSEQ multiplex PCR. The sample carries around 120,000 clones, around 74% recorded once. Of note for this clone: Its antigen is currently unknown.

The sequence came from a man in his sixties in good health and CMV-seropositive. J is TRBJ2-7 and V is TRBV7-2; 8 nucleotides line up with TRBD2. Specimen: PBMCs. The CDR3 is CASSFLGGAYEQYF. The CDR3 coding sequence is TGTGCCAGCAGCTTCCTCGGGGGGGCTTACGAGCAGTACTTC.